This T cell receptor (beta chain) stems from a study of T cells after yellow fever vaccination. Study information: It was SMART-Seq v4 Ultra Low Input that prepared the fractions with low cell numbers.

It was through 5'RACE template switching that TCR cDNA was made, with a universal primer site and UMIs added. TCRdb passed the 5' RACE reads through MiXCR, listing each CDR3 protein once. This table holds about 110,000 distinct CDR3 sequences, roughly 8.4% found once. Study observations and caveats: Booster samples showed a return of most primary-vaccination clones (around 96% CD4, around 85% CD8). A small share of clonotypes appeared in both CD4 and CD8 compartments.

This clonotype has ten or more counts. No antigen is known for it. CDR3 length: 18 amino acids. V dropped 3 bases and J dropped 0; count of bases not matched to a gene: 11. Sequences were derived from CD8+ T cells sorted from PBMCs, sampled 45 days after the yellow fever booster vaccination. The receptor was derived from a man in his thirties or forties who received the YFV17D yellow fever vaccine. The chain carries TRBV12-3 or TRBV12-4 and TRBJ2-1; 7 bases agree with TRBD2. The CDR3 spells CASSFATLAADSYNEQFF. The CDR3, as DNA: TGTGCCAGCAGTTTTGCGACCCTAGCGGCCGACTCCTACAATGAGCAGTTCTTC.